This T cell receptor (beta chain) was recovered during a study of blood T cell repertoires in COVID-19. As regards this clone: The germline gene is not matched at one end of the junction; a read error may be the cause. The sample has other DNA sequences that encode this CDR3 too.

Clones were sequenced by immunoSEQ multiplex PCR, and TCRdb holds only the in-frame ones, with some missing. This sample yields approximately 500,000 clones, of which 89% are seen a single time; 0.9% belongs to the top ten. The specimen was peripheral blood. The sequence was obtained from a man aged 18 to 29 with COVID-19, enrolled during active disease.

The CDR3: CASSLDRGLNQPQHF. In DNA form, the CDR3 reads TGTGCCAGTAGTCTAGACAGGGGTCTTAATCAGCCCCAGCATTTT. This rearrangement joins TRBV19 to TRBJ1-5; 8 nucleotides line up with TRBD1. Per germline, CDR1 LNHDA and CDR2 SQIVND (reference sequence). The CDR3 covers 15 residues.